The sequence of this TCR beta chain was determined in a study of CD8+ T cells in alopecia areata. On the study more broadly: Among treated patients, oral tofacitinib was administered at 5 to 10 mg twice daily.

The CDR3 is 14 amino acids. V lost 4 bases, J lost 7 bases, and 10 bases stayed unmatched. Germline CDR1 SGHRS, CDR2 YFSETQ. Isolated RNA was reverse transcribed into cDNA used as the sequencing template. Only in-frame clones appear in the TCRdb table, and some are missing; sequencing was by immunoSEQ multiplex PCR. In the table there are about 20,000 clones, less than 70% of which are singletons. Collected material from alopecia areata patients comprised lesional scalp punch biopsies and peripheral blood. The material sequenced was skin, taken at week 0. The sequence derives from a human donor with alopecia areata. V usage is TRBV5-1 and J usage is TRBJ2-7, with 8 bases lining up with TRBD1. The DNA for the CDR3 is TGCGCCAGCAGCCCGAGCGCAGGGGGCGGGGAGCAGTACTTC. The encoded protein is CASSPSAGGGEQYF.